Presented here are 3 T cell receptor beta chains from one specimen sequenced in a study of blood T cell repertoires in COVID-19. Generated by immunoSEQ multiplex PCR, the TCRdb table keeps only in-frame clones and is missing some. The sample has 250,000 or so clones, approximately 83% seen once; the top ten hold roughly 1.9%. Sequenced sample: peripheral blood. The receptors shown here come from a young man who had recovered from COVID-19.

Ten or more counts support this clone. The chain has TRBV15 and TRBJ1-5; TRBD1 might be the D (6 bases). Germline values: CDR1 LNHNV, CDR2 YYDKDF (reference sequence). Trimming cost V 0 bases and J 4 bases, with 10 bases left between them. The CDR3 is 15 residues long. CDR3 sequence reads: CATSRDRTVNQPQHF. The CDR3 region has the DNA TGTGCCACCAGCAGAGATCGGACAGTGAATCAGCCCCAGCATTTT.

The sample holds one count of this clone. The chain couples TRBV18 to TRBJ1-4; possible D gene TRBD1, 5 bases. Trimming stripped 1 base from V and 8 bases from J, with 26 bases between. CDR1 and CDR2 from the germline V gene are KGHSH and LQKENI. CDR3 length: 19 residues. CDR3 DNA: TGTGCCAGCTCACCACTGGTTGAAGCTACGAGGGGAGGTGGGGAAAAACTGTTTTTT. It encodes CASSPLVEATRGGGEKLFF.

In the case of this clone: A junction end diverges from the germline sequence, so it may reflect a read error. The rearrangement links TRBV6-5 to TRBJ1-1, with a possible D match to TRBD1 (6 bases). The CDR3 is 14 residues long. The germline V gene has CDR1 MNHEY and CDR2 SVGAGI. The CDR3 DNA follows: TGTGCCAGCAGTCTTCAGGGGTTGAATACTGAAGCTTTCTTT. It yields the protein CASSLQGLNTEAFF.